This T cell receptor (beta chain) was sequenced in a study of shared clonotypes between healthy human individuals. It was at deep level that the assay was run. Measured with immunoSEQ multiplex PCR; TCRdb has only the in-frame clones, and not every one. This sample has approximately 500,000 clones, with around 80% found just once. Germline CDR1 is SQVTM and CDR2 is ANQGSEA. V lost 4 bases, J lost 3 bases, and 10 bases stayed unmatched. The CDR3 is 15 amino acids. The chain combines TRBV29-1 with TRBJ2-7; 9 bases agree with TRBD2. Sample: PBMCs. This TCR came from a woman aged 40 to 50 in good health. Some clones in this sample may be carry-over from other donors' samples. CDR3 residues: CSVGTSAQPNYEQYF. The CDR3 DNA sequence: TGCAGCGTTGGGACTAGCGCCCAGCCGAACTACGAGCAGTACTTC.